This T cell receptor (beta chain) was recovered during a study of blood T cell repertoires in COVID-19. Study context: Nucleic acid was either cDNA or gDNA, and it came from T cells, B-cell-depleted T cells, or PBMCs.

This CDR3 contains 14 residues. The J segment lost 7 bases and the V segment lost 6 bases, leaving 8 bases of the junction unmatched. Germline V lookup: CDR1 SNHLY, CDR2 FYNNEI. As processed by the authors: Cell counts per sample came from amplifying reference gene primers. Produced via immunoSEQ multiplex PCR; TCRdb's table is partial and in-frame only. From that table come the V and J calls and clone size; the DNA was used to work out D and trimming. The repertoire holds roughly 280,000 clones, with 89% as singletons. The source material was peripheral blood. The chain has TRBV2 and TRBJ1-5; TRBD1 agrees at 8 bases. The TCR originated in a man aged 45-65 years with acute or convalescent COVID-19. CDR3: CASSGTGEGQPQHF. DNA for the CDR3: TGTGCCAGCAGCGGGACAGGCGAAGGCCAGCCCCAGCATTTT.